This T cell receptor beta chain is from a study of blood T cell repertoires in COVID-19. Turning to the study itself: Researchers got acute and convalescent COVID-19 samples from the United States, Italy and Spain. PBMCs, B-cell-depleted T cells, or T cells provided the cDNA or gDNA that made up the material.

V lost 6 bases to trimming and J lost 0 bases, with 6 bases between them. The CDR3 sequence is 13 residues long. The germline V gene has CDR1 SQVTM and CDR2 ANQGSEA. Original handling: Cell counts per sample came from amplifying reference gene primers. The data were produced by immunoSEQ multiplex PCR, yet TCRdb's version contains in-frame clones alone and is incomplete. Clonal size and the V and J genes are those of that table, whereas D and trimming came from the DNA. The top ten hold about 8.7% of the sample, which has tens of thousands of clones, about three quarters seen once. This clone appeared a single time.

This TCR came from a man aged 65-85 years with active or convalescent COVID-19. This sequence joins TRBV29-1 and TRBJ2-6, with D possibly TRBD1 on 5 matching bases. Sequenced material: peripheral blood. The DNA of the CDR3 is TGCAGCGTAACAGGCTCTGGGGCCAACGTCCTGACTTTC. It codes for CSVTGSGANVLTF.